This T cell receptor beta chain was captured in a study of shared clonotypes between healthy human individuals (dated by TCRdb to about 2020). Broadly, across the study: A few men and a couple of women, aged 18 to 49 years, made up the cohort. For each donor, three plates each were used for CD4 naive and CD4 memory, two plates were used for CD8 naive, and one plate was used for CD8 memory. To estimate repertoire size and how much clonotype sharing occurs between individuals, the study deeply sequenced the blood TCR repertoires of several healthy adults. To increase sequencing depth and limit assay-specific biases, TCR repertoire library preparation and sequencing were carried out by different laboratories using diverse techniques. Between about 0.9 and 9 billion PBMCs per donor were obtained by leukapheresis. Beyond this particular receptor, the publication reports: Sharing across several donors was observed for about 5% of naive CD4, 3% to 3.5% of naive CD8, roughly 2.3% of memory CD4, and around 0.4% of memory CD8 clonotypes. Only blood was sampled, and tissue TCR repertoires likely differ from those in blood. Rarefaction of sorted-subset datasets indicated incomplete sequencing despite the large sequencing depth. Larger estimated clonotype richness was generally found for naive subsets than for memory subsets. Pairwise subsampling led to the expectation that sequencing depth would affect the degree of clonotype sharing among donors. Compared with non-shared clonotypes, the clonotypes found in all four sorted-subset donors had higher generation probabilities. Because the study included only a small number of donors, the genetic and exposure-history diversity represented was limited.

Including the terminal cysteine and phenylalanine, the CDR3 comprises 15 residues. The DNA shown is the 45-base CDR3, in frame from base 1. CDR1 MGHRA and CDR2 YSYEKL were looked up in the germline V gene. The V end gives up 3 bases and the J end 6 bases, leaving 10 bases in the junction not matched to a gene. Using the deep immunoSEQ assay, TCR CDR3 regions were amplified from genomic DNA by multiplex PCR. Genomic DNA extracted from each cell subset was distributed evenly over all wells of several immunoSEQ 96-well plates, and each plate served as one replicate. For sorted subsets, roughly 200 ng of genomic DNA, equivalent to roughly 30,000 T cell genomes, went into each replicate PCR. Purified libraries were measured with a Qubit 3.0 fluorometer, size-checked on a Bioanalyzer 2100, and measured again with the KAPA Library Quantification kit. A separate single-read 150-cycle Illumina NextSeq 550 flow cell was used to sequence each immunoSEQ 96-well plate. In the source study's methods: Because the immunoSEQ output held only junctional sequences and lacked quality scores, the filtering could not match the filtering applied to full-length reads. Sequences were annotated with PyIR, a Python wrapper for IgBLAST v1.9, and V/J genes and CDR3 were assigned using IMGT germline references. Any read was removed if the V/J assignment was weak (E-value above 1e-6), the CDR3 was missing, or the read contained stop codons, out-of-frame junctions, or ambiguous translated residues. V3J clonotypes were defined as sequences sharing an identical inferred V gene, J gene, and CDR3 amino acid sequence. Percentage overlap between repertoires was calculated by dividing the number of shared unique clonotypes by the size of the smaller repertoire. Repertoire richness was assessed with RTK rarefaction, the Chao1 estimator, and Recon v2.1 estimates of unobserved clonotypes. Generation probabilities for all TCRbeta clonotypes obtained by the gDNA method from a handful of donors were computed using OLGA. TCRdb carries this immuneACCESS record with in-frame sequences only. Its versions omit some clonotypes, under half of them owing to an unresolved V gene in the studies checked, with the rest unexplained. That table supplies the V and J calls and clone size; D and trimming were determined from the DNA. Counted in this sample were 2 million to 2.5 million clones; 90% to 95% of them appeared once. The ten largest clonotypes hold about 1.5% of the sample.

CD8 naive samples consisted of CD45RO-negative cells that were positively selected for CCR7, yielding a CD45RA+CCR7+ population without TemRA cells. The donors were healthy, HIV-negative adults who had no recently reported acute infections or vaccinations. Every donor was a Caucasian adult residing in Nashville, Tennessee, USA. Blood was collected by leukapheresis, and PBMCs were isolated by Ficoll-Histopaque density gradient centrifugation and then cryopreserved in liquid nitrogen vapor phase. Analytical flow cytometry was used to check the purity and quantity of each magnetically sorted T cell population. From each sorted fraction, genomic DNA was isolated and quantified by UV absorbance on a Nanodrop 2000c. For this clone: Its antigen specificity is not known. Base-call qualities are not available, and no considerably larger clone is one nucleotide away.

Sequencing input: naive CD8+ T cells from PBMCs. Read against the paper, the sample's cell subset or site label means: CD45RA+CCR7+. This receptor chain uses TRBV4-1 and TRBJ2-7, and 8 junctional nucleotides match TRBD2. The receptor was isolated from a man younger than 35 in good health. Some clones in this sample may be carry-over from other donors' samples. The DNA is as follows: TGCGCCAGCAGCCACGCCGGGACTAGGGGCCCCGAGCAGTACTTC. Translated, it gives CASSHAGTRGPEQYF.